The next 13 T cell receptor beta chains were all read from a single sample in a study of T-cell reconstitution after alpha-beta-depleted transplantation in children. Library preparation (for TCRbeta) was performed with unique molecular identifiers. TCRdb ran MiXCR on the PCR reads and lists one entry per CDR3 protein. The sample has about 610,000 distinct CDR3 sequences; about 10% are singletons. The sequences come from PBMCs from the stem cell graft donor, collected from the stem cell graft. All receptors derive from a human donor who donated a stem cell graft to a child with acute myeloid leukemia.

This clonotype has a handful of counts. The rearrangement joins TRBV6-1 to TRBJ2-7, with D perhaps matching TRBD1 (6 bases). Germline V CDR1 and CDR2: MNHNS, SASEGT. V lost 5 bases to trimming and J lost 6 bases, with 23 bases between them. This CDR3 region has 16 residues. As DNA, the CDR3 is TGTGCCAGCAGTCCCCTCACCGGGACATTTGGGGGCGAGCAGTACTTC. This encodes CASSPLTGTFGGEQYF.

In DNA, the CDR3 is TGTGCCTGGAAAGCGGAGGGTCAGCCCCAGCATTTT. Encoded protein: CAWKAEGQPQHF. The chain employs TRBV30 and TRBJ1-5; D not certain. The length of the CDR3 is 12 residues. V shed 4 bases and J shed 6 bases, with 10 bases lying between them. Germline V lookup: CDR1 GTSNPN, CDR2 SVGIG (reference sequence).

The J gene is TRBJ1-1, the V gene TRBV7-9; D possibly corresponds to TRBD1 (5 bases). This CDR3 is 15 amino acids long. V was clipped by 1 base and J by 4 bases, with 13 bases between them. Germline-derived CDR1 and CDR2 are SEHNR and FQNEAQ (reference sequence). CDR3 region: CASSLGHQGSTEAFF. The CDR3 coding sequence is TGTGCCAGCAGCTTAGGTCACCAGGGAAGCACTGAAGCTTTCTTT.

With regard to this clonotype: At one end the junction does not follow the germline gene, possibly because of a read error. This chain links TRBV7-2 with TRBJ2-1; 7 positions agree with TRBD2. This CDR3 has 16 amino acids. Germline CDR1 and CDR2: SGHTA and FQGNSA. CDR3 sequence reads: CSSSWGSGIRHNEQFF. The CDR3 coding sequence is TGTTCCAGCAGCTGGGGCAGCGGGATTAGACACAATGAGCAGTTCTTC.

This clonotype was detected many times. The CDR3 DNA reads as TGTGCCAGCAGTTCCCCTAAAGCGGGAGTTGGAGAGACCCAGTACTTC. Protein product: CASSSPKAGVGETQYF. The chain is built from TRBV6-2 or TRBV6-3 and TRBJ2-5, with TRBD2 identical over 8 bases. CDR1 and CDR2 (germline): MNHEY, SVGEGT. This CDR3 has 16 amino acids. With V trimmed by 4 bases and J by 4 bases, 11 bases remained unmatched.

This clonotype was counted between two and nine times. The CDR3: CASSQFGVGVAEKLFF. In nucleotides, the CDR3 is TGCGCCAGCAGCCAATTTGGTGTAGGGGTTGCGGAAAAACTGTTTTTT. The V and J genes are TRBV4-1 and TRBJ1-4, with a weak D call TRBD1 (5 bases). V was shortened by 2 bases and J by 8 bases, with 18 bases between the two germline ends. CDR1 and CDR2 from the germline V gene are MGHRA and YSYEKL. There are 16 residues in the CDR3.

The sample holds a few counts of this clonotype. The CDR3 nucleotides are TGCGCCAGCAGCTGGGACGTCCTGAACACCGGGGAGCTGTTTTTT. Translated, it gives CASSWDVLNTGELFF. The chain uses TRBV5-1 and TRBJ2-2; D is perhaps TRBD1 or TRBD2 (5 bases each). Trimming stripped 3 bases from V and 1 base from J, with 10 bases between. This CDR3 is 15 amino acids long. Per germline, CDR1 SGHRS and CDR2 YFSETQ.

V and J are TRBV7-8 and TRBJ1-4; a weak D match, TRBD1 (6 bases). The V end was cut by 5 bases, the J end by 4 bases, with 14 bases between. The CDR3 has 15 residues. CDR1 is SGHVS, CDR2 FQNEAQ, per germline. CDR3 region: CASSLQGRGNEKLFF. As DNA, the CDR3 is TGTGCCAGCAGCCTACAGGGTCGGGGTAATGAAAAACTGTTTTTT.

The chain couples TRBV6-5 to TRBJ2-3; TRBD2 might be the D (6 bases). This CDR3 comprises 14 residues. CDR1 and CDR2 (germline): MNHEY, SVGAGI. V was pared by 8 bases and J by 0 bases, with 12 bases between. Here the CDR3 DNA reads TGTGCCAGCCTCGGAGGGTCTAGCACAGATACGCAGTATTTT. Encoded protein: CASLGGSSTDTQYF.

In regard to this clonotype: The germline gene is not matched at one end of the junction; a read error may be the cause. The CDR3 bases are TGTGCCAGCAGCTTAGTAAATGGGGGAATGGGGGACTTC. This encodes CASSLVNGGMGDF. This chain joins TRBV7-2 and TRBJ2-1, with D perhaps being TRBD1 or TRBD2 (5 bases each). The V gene's germline CDR1 is SGHTA and CDR2 FQGNSA. This CDR3 comprises 13 residues.

The chain couples TRBV24-1 to TRBJ2-5, with 7 bases aligning to TRBD1. Per germline, CDR1 KGHDR and CDR2 SFDVKD. The CDR3 covers 16 residues. With V trimmed by 0 bases and J by 3 bases, 6 bases remained unmatched. CDR3 nucleotides: TGTGCCACCAGTGATTTGGCCGGGACAGCTAAAGAGACCCAGTACTTC. Translated: CATSDLAGTAKETQYF.

This clonotype was counted many times. The chain combines TRBV24-1 with TRBJ2-5, with TRBD2 identical over 13 bases. Germline V gives CDR1 KGHDR, CDR2 SFDVKD. After removal of 7 bases from V and 1 base from J, the junction contained 2 bases not matched to a gene. The CDR3 runs to 15 residues. The CDR3 loop reads CATRGTSGAQETQYF. The CDR3 DNA follows: TGTGCCACCAGGGGGACTAGCGGGGCCCAAGAGACCCAGTACTTC.

V and J are TRBV20-1 and TRBJ2-7; D tentatively reads TRBD1 or TRBD2 (5 bases each). Trimming stripped 0 bases from V and 5 bases from J, with 17 bases between. This CDR3 is 15 amino acids long. Germline assignment: CDR1 DFQATT and CDR2 SNEGSKA (reference sequence). CDR3 sequence (DNA): TGCAGTGCTAGAGATCCGGGGCGGCGTATAGACGAGCAGTACTTC. Translated, it gives CSARDPGRRIDEQYF.